This T cell receptor (beta chain) was sequenced in a study of OX40 agonist ivuxolimab in advanced cancers. Concerning the study at large: Ivuxolimab was an agonistic, fully human IgG2 monoclonal antibody directed against OX40 (CD134), a costimulatory receptor. Prior anti-PD-1, anti-PD-L1 or anti-CTLA-4 therapy was permitted, and 40% of dose-escalation patients had received checkpoint inhibitors. The monotherapy dose-escalation portion (N of about 49 patients) of the phase I ivuxolimab trial is reported in the paper. The point of sequencing TCRbeta in the periphery was to test whether ivuxolimab changed TCR sequence diversity and drove clonal T-cell expansion. Of the 50 to 55 patients in dose escalation, around 19 had hepatocellular carcinoma, about 15 had melanoma, 9 had renal cell carcinoma and 9 had head and neck cancer. Partial responses were achieved by three dose-escalation patients, of whom one had hepatocellular carcinoma and two had cutaneous melanoma. The dose-escalation cohort was roughly 87% male with a mean age of around 64 years, ranging from roughly 23 to 79. Intravenous ivuxolimab was administered to patients every 2 weeks at six dose levels: 0.01, 0.1, 0.3, 1.5, 3 and 10 mg/kg.

V ends up 8 bases short and J 7 bases short, with an unmatched junction base count of 4. Including the terminal cysteine and phenylalanine, the CDR3 comprises 12 residues. CDR3 DNA is the only sequence kept; it has 36 bases, read in frame from the first base. CDR1 and CDR2 are read off the germline V gene (reference sequence) as GTSNPN and SVGIG. To sequence the TCRbeta CDR3 region, genomic DNA was isolated from the sorted cells. TCRbeta CDR3 regions were sequenced using the immunoSEQ Assay. Imported from immuneACCESS, the table was reduced by TCRdb to in-frame sequences with V and J called. These copies leave out some clones; in studies compared against another copy, an unresolved V gene accounts for under half, and the cause of the remainder is not known. The sample table records about 78,000 clones; 85% to 95% of these occur just once. Of the sample, around 2.8% is held by the ten largest clones.

What the work shows at the level of the full study, not this receptor alone: At doses of 0.1 to 3.0 mg/kg, clonal expansion of both CD4+ and CD8+ T cells in blood was seen between baseline and week 6. On average, CD8+ T cells showed more expanded clones than CD4+ T cells after ivuxolimab. The antigen specificity of the peripheral T cells that underwent clonal expansion was not determined. Low levels of normalized T-cell clonal expansion were also seen in some nonresponding patients. In the 0.1-3.0 mg/kg groups, partial responders had among the lowest normalized peripheral clonal expansion, particularly in CD8+ T cells.

Notes on this clone: Its recognized antigen is unknown. No much larger clone exists at a distance of one base, and base qualities are not known.

The trial excluded patients who had a history of autoimmune disease or were on systemic immunosuppression. Peripheral blood for TCR sequencing was collected from all dose cohorts at baseline, on cycle 4 day 1, and on cycle 7 day 1. Samples came from an open-label, multicenter, first-in-human phase I dose-escalation trial of ivuxolimab. The trial enrolled adults with locally advanced or metastatic head and neck squamous cell, hepatocellular, melanoma or renal cell carcinoma. Before TCR sequencing, CD4+ and CD8+ T cells were separately sorted from peripheral blood. The sequence is built from TRBV30 and TRBJ2-1; 11 bases in between match TRBD1. This clonotype was sampled from an adult with an advanced solid tumor such as melanoma, head and neck, liver or kidney cancer. The sample in question was CD4+ or CD8+ T cells sorted from blood, obtained in a trial of the OX40 agonist ivuxolimab. The DNA is as follows: TGTGCCCGAGGGACAGGGGGGAATGAGCAGTTCTTC. Translated, this is CARGTGGNEQFF.